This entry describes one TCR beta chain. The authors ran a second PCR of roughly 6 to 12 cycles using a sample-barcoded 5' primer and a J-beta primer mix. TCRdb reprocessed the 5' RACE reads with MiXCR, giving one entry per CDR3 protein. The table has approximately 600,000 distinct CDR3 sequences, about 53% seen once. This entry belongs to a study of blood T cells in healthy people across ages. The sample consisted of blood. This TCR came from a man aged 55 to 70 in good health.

CDR3 nucleotides: TGTGCCAGCAGCCTCCGGGACTCCTACAATGAGCAGTACTTC. It codes for CASSLRDSYNEQYF. The chain carries TRBV11-2 and TRBJ2-5; possible D gene TRBD2, 6 bases. V gave up 5 bases and J gave up 11 bases, with 21 bases separating them. CDR1 and CDR2 from the germline V gene are SGHAT and FQNNGV. The CDR3 has 14 amino acids.